The 25 T cell receptor beta chains listed next were all sequenced from one sample in a study of CD8 T cells in cerebrospinal fluid in Alzheimer's disease. For each CDR3 protein, TCRdb gives one entry from its re-call of the 10x single-cell sequencing reads, without DNA. The sample table sets out around 990 distinct CDR3 sequences. Sequencing input: cerebrospinal fluid. The receptor source for this set is a human donor in good health.

Its frequency marks this clonotype as large. V gene TRBV7-9 combines with J gene TRBJ1-2. This CDR3 is built from 13 residues. Germline V gene lookup returns CDR1 SEHNR and CDR2 FQNEAQ (reference sequence). The CDR3 protein is CASGLGGWWGYTF.

Its frequency marks this clonotype as medium-sized. The chain uses TRBV7-9 and TRBJ1-1; lacking DNA, the TRBD1 call made by TCRdb goes unchecked. Germline CDR1 and CDR2: SEHNR and FQNEAQ (reference sequence). CDR3 length: 19 residues. CDR3 loop: CASSNQGTYAQLSYTEAFF. The complete variable domain, with remaining parts taken from reference TRBV7-9 and TRBJ1-1, reads DTGVSQNPRHKITKRGQNVTFRCDPISEHNRLYWYRQTLGQGPEFLTYFQNEAQLEKSRLLSDRFSAERPKGSFSTLEIQRTEQGDSAMYLCASSNQGTYAQLSYTEAFFGQGTRLTVV.

This clonotype is classed as medium-sized (0.01 to 0.1%) by frequency. The genes are TRBV30 and TRBJ2-7. CDR1 GTSNPN and CDR2 SVGIG come from the germline V gene (reference sequence). The CDR3 spans 13 residues. The CDR3 sequence: CAWSWAQSYEQYF.

Considering frequency, this clonotype is medium-sized. CDR3 residues: CASSLGRVVEKLFF. The rearrangement joins TRBV7-6 to TRBJ1-4; TCRdb reports TRBD1, a call that lacks DNA to check it against. The V gene's germline CDR1 is SGHVS and CDR2 FNYEAQ. The CDR3 loop spans 14 amino acids. The variable domain in full, with the rest retrieved from reference TRBV7-6 and TRBJ1-4, is GAGVSQSPRYKVTKRGQDVALRCDPISGHVSLYWYRQALGQGPEFLTYFNYEAQQDKSGLPNDRFSAERPEGSISTLTIQRTEQRDSAMYRCASSLGRVVEKLFFGSGTQLSVL.

Frequency places this clonotype as large. The chain joins TRBV9 to TRBJ2-7; with no DNA, the TCRdb D assignment of TRBD1 cannot be verified. CDR1 and CDR2 from the germline V gene are SGDLS and YYNGEE. The length of the CDR3 is 14 residues. The CDR3 loop reads CASSPGQKVYEQYF. Together with reference TRBV9 and TRBJ2-7, the CDR3 gives the full variable domain: DSGVTQTPKHLITATGQRVTLRCSPRSGDLSVYWYQQSLDQGLQFLIQYYNGEERAKGNILERFSAQQFPDLHSELNLSSLELGDSALYFCASSPGQKVYEQYFGPGTRLTVT.

This clonotype is called medium-sized based on its frequency. CDR3 sequence: CASSFGQGTDTQYF. The chain links TRBV7-9 to TRBJ2-3; TCRdb gives TRBD1 as the D gene, but with no DNA this cannot be confirmed. CDR1 is SEHNR, CDR2 FQNEAQ, per germline (reference sequence). The CDR3 extends over 14 amino acids.

In terms of frequency, this clonotype is medium-sized (0.01 to 0.1%). The V call is TRBV30, the J call TRBJ1-6. The CDR3 is 16 amino acids. Germline-derived CDR1 and CDR2 are GTSNPN and SVGIG (reference sequence). CDR3 sequence: CAWSVGLDFSNSPLHF.

This clonotype is deemed medium-sized by its frequency. The V gene is TRBV20-1, the J gene TRBJ2-1; TCRdb gives TRBD1 as the D gene, but with no DNA this cannot be confirmed. In germline, CDR1 is DFQATT, CDR2 SNEGSKA (reference sequence). The CDR3 totals 13 residues. CDR3 sequence reads: CSQNRGQYNEQFF.

This clonotype shows up as large (0.1 to 1%) by frequency. The chain combines TRBV20-1 with TRBJ2-3; the TRBD2 assignment by TCRdb is unverifiable without DNA. Germline CDR1 DFQATT, CDR2 SNEGSKA (reference sequence). The CDR3 is made up of 15 amino acids. The CDR3 sequence: CSASGLAGSTDTQYF.

This clonotype registers medium-sized by frequency. The chain joins TRBV11-2 to TRBJ2-7; TCRdb's assignment of TRBD1 cannot be checked, as there is no DNA. The CDR3 consists of 14 residues. Germline V lookup: CDR1 SGHAT, CDR2 FQNNGV. The chain's CDR3 is CASSSNTGRYEQYF.

By frequency, this clonotype registers medium-sized. This chain links TRBV30 with TRBJ1-2. CDR3 length: 13 residues. Germline V gene data show CDR1 as GTSNPN and CDR2 as SVGIG (reference sequence). This CDR3 reads CAWSVSGPYGYTF.

This clonotype is deemed large by its frequency. The chain has TRBV2 and TRBJ2-1; TCRdb names TRBD1, which stays unverified in the absence of DNA. Germline V gene sequence: CDR1 SNHLY, CDR2 FYNNEI. This CDR3 is built from 12 residues. Here the CDR3 reads CASRGTGREQFF. Together with reference TRBV2 and TRBJ2-1, the CDR3 gives the full variable domain: EPEVTQTPSHQVTQMGQEVILRCVPISNHLYFYWYRQILGQKVEFLVSFYNNEISEKSEIFDDQFSVERPDGSNFTLKIRSTKLEDSAMYFCASRGTGREQFFGPGTRLTVL.

This clonotype is medium-sized by frequency. J is TRBJ1-5 and V is TRBV21-1; TCRdb calls TRBD1, which cannot be checked without DNA. TRBV21-1 corresponds to a pseudogene. The CDR3 consists of 15 residues. The CDR3 is CAPLGEQGGRQPQHF.

This clonotype is classed as large by frequency. The chain employs TRBV6-2 or TRBV6-3 and TRBJ2-7. This CDR3 has 11 amino acids. The germline gives CDR1 MNHEY, CDR2 SVGEGT. The chain's CDR3 is CASSSADEQYF.

In terms of frequency, this clonotype is hyperexpanded. The chain recombines TRBV12-3 or TRBV12-4 with TRBJ2-7; checking the TCRdb D call of TRBD1 is not possible without DNA. This CDR3 has 14 amino acids. The CDR3 spells CASSDHRAAYEQYF.

Its frequency marks this clonotype as medium-sized (0.01 to 0.1%). The chain carries TRBV11-2 and TRBJ2-2; lacking DNA, the TRBD1 call made by TCRdb goes unchecked. CDR3 size: 18 residues. The germline CDR1 and CDR2 sequences are SGHAT and FQNNGV. CDR3 residues: CASSFIPNDRIYTGELFF.

Frequency places this clonotype as medium-sized (0.01 to 0.1%). V usage is TRBV3-1 and J usage is TRBJ2-5; TCRdb selects TRBD2, and the lack of DNA leaves this call unchecked. Germline-derived CDR1 and CDR2 are LGHDT and YNNKEL (reference sequence). The CDR3 runs to 18 residues. CDR3 residues: CASSPGSGRGVREETQYF.

This clonotype ranks as medium-sized in terms of frequency. The chain is built from TRBV6-6 and TRBJ2-5; absent DNA, TCRdb's TRBD1 call cannot be checked. This CDR3 is 16 amino acids long. The V gene's germline CDR1 is MNHNY and CDR2 SVGAGI (reference sequence). The CDR3 is CASRVTGGAGRETQYF.

Its frequency marks this clonotype as medium-sized. The chain combines TRBV6-2 or TRBV6-3 with TRBJ1-2; the TCRdb D gene call, TRBD1, has no DNA to confirm it. Germline values: CDR1 MNHEY, CDR2 SVGEGT. The CDR3 runs 16 residues. Here the CDR3 reads CASSTYRDRILYGYTF.

This clonotype is medium-sized by frequency. The rearrangement joins TRBV6-5 to TRBJ2-7; TCRdb indicates TRBD1, and absent DNA this call remains unverified. The CDR3 spans 13 residues. The germline gives CDR1 MNHEY, CDR2 SVGAGI. This CDR3 reads CASRQGQTHEQYF.

This clonotype is labeled medium-sized based on frequency. The rearrangement uses TRBV19 and TRBJ1-5. Per the germline V gene, CDR1 is LNHDA and CDR2 is SQIVND (reference sequence). The CDR3 is made up of 15 amino acids. The CDR3 sequence is CASSILGQRNQPQHF.

Judged by frequency, this clonotype is medium-sized. This rearrangement joins TRBV7-9 to TRBJ2-3; no DNA is available, so the TRBD1 call from TCRdb remains unchecked. The germline V gene has CDR1 SEHNR and CDR2 FQNEAQ (reference sequence). The CDR3 consists of 15 residues. CDR3 protein: CASSRQGARGDTQYF.

This clonotype is deemed large by its frequency. This rearrangement joins TRBV6-2 or TRBV6-3 to TRBJ2-5. CDR3 length equals 12 residues. Germline CDR1 and CDR2: MNHEY and SVGEGT. CDR3 in amino acids: CASSYVGETQYF.

This clonotype is labeled medium-sized (0.01 to 0.1%) based on frequency. The chain uses TRBV5-6 and TRBJ2-1; TCRdb indicates TRBD2, and absent DNA this call remains unverified. The CDR3 extends over 17 amino acids. Germline V gene lookup returns CDR1 SGHDT and CDR2 YYEEEE. CDR3 loop: CASILGPLAGGYNEQFF.

This clonotype is identified as medium-sized from frequency. This sequence joins TRBV11-3 and TRBJ1-1; TCRdb's D call, TRBD1, is unchecked because there is no DNA. The CDR3 is 13 amino acids. Germline V gives CDR1 SGHNT, CDR2 YENEEA. CDR3: CASSQQENTEAFF.